The sequence of this T cell receptor (beta chain) was determined in a study of blood T cell repertoires in COVID-19. Germline CDR1 SGHVS, CDR2 FNYEAQ. The V segment lost 5 bases and the J segment 7 bases; nucleotides outside the gene matches: 7. The CDR3 spans 15 residues. TCRdb's copy holds only in-frame clones and misses some; the assay was immunoSEQ multiplex PCR. This table holds roughly 230,000 clones, about 80% found once. The sample comprised peripheral blood. V is TRBV7-6 and J is TRBJ1-5; 11 nucleotides align to TRBD1. The receptor comes from a man in his forties or fifties with active or convalescent COVID-19. CDR3 nucleotide sequence: TGTGCCAGCAGCCCCCGGACAGGGGGCGAACAGCCCCAGCATTTT. It translates to CASSPRTGGEQPQHF. Filled out from reference TRBV7-6 and TRBJ1-5, the complete variable domain reads GAGVSQSPRYKVTKRGQDVALRCDPISGHVSLYWYRQALGQGPEFLTYFNYEAQQDKSGLPNDRFSAERPEGSISTLTIQRTEQRDSAMYRCASSPRTGGEQPQHFGDGTRLSIL.